The clone carrying this T cell receptor (beta chain) turned up a few times. Its cognate antigen is unknown. This entry is derived from a study of T-cell reconstitution after alpha-beta-depleted transplantation in children. Study conclusions and caveats: T-cell counts and diversity at one year following transplant were attributed mainly to newly produced T cells. The study reportedly traced alpha-beta T cells about two months after transplant to several hundred expanded graft clones. Certain patients had high TCRbeta diversity at day 60, and it came from recipient T cells and thymic progenitors that survived.

Construction of the TCRbeta library involved unique molecular identifiers. TCRdb itself ran the PCR reads through MiXCR, one entry per CDR3 protein. The sample lists about 870,000 distinct CDR3 sequences, 16% seen once, with approximately 4.5% in the top ten. This CDR3 region has 18 residues. Germline V lookup: CDR1 LGHDT, CDR2 YNNKEL (reference sequence). J was trimmed by 5 bases and V by 3 bases; bases with no gene match: 14. This receptor was identified in a male patient younger than 18 who had a stem cell transplant for acute lymphoblastic leukemia, so the T cells may come from the graft donor. V usage is TRBV3-1 and J usage is TRBJ2-1, with 9 bases matching TRBD2. The starting material was PBMCs, mostly from graft donor cells, obtained 360 days after TCRalphabeta/CD19-depleted stem cell transplant. CDR3: CASSQLAGEPKRDNEQFF. CDR3 DNA: TGTGCCAGCAGCCAGTTAGCGGGAGAGCCTAAGAGGGACAATGAGCAGTTCTTC.